What follows describes a single T cell receptor beta chain. Clones were sequenced by immunoSEQ multiplex PCR, and TCRdb holds only the in-frame ones, with some missing. This repertoire shows 450,000 to 550,000 clones, 85% to 90% found once; its top ten account for 2.5%. As to treatment: over 15 received Ad26.COV2.S at low or high dose, single or two shots; roughly 5 received placebo; per-sample allocation not given. Specimen acquisition occurred on day 63 following the initial vaccine or placebo injection. This entry is derived from a study of Ad26.COV2.S vaccination and SARS-CoV-2 variants. Study context: Donor participated within the Ad26.COV2.S arm of the COV1001 trial. Each vaccinee took Ad26.COV2.S intramuscularly, once or twice 56 days apart.

V shed 6 bases and J shed 5 bases, with 10 bases lying between them. The CDR3 has 12 amino acids. Germline CDR1 is MNHEY and CDR2 is SMNVEV (reference sequence). The chain combines TRBV27 with TRBJ2-5; the D gene is possibly TRBD1 (5 bases). Sequencing used peripheral blood, obtained in a trial of Ad26.COV2.S vaccine versus placebo. The receptor's source is a person between 18 and 60 years old who received the Ad26.COV2.S COVID-19 vaccine or a placebo. CDR3 nucleotide sequence: TGTGCCAGCAGGCGCGCAGGGGAGACCCAGTACTTC. This gives the protein CASRRAGETQYF.